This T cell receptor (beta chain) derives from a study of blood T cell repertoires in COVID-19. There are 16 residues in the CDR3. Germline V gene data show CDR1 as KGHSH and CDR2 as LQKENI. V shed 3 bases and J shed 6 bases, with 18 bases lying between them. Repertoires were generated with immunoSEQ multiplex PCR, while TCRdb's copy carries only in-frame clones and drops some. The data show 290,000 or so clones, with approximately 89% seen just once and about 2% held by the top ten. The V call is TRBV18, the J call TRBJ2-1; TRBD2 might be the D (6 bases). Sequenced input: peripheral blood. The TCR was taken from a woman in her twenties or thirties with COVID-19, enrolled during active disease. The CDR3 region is CASSPGTPQSFNEQFF. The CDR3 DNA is TGTGCCAGCTCACCCGGGACTCCCCAGAGCTTCAATGAGCAGTTCTTC.